This paragraph reports one T cell receptor beta chain. The antigen is not known. The data were taken from a study of T and B cells in COVID-19 patients. Across the study: Of approximately 20 active-infection patients, approximately 18 carried comorbidities linked to unfavorable COVID-19 outcome. Whole-study results and caveats: Symptomatic-phase blood samples from mildly ill patients and early samples from severe cases were scarce.

TRB was amplified from around 250-500 ng of blood genomic DNA. BIOMED2 TRB-A/B primer pools were used in multiplex TRB PCR. TCRdb redid the calling of the multiplex PCR reads with MiXCR, one entry per CDR3 protein. The repertoire includes about 3,600 distinct CDR3 sequences, roughly a quarter of them detected once, and 15% to 20% sits in the top ten. The V end was cut by 4 bases, the J end by 6 bases, with 34 bases between. CDR3 length equals 20 residues. Germline V lookup: CDR1 SGHRS, CDR2 YFSETQ. The V and J genes are TRBV5-1 and TRBJ2-5; the D gene is possibly TRBD2 (9 bases). The clonotype originates from a human donor with active COVID-19. The sample comprised blood. The DNA of the CDR3 is TGCGCCAGCAGCGGGTCGGACAGGGCGGCAGCTAGCGGGGTTGTGAAGACCCAGTACTTC. Translated: CASSGSDRAAASGVVKTQYF.